This entry concerns a single T cell receptor (beta chain). Antigen specificity is unknown. Using immunoSEQ multiplex PCR, the repertoire was profiled, and TCRdb retains in-frame clones only, with some absent. The data contain some 150,000 clones, more than 85% of them seen just once; the ten biggest clones take up roughly 1%. This entry comes from a study of OX40 agonist ivuxolimab in advanced cancers. Study summary: One patient with hepatocellular carcinoma and two with cutaneous melanoma, three in all, had partial responses. Broader study findings: Some nonresponders also had low normalized T-cell clonal expansion. At 0.1 to 3.0 mg/kg, CD4+ and CD8+ blood T cells expanded clonally by week 6. In CD8+ T cells, expanded clones were on average more numerous than in CD4+.

V trimming: 6 bases; J trimming: 0 bases; junction bases outside the gene matches: 16. Germline loops: CDR1 MDHEN, CDR2 SYDVKM. CDR3 size: 19 residues. The origin of this receptor is an adult with an advanced solid tumor such as melanoma, head and neck, liver or kidney cancer. This chain connects TRBV28 to TRBJ2-7; TRBD2 matches 11 bases. The sample consisted of CD4+ or CD8+ T cells sorted from blood, taken in a trial of the OX40 agonist ivuxolimab. For the CDR3, the DNA is TGTGCCAGCAGCTCACCTTTCGAGCTAGCGGGAGGACGCTCCTACGAGCAGTACTTC. Protein product: CASSSPFELAGGRSYEQYF.